These T cell receptor beta chains were read from a single sample in a study of control samples from healthy donors and cancer patients. The assay was immunoSEQ multiplex PCR, and TCRdb's table has in-frame clones only and misses some. The top ten hold over 4.5% of the sample, which has some 150,000 clones, about nine tenths seen once. The sequenced material came from blood. The receptors come from a man under 40 in good health. The CDR3 runs from the conserved cysteine through the conserved F or W. D genes are given only for firm matches.

CDR3nt: TGTGCCAGCTCACTTAAGGCAGGCACGCAGTATTTT; CDR3aa: CASSLKAGTQYF; v_gene: TRBV18; d_gene: -; j_gene: TRBJ2-3
CDR3nt: TGTGCCAGCTCACCCCCCGGGGGGCGAAATAATTCACCCCTCCACTTT; CDR3aa: CASSPPGGRNNSPLHF; v_gene: TRBV18; d_gene: -; j_gene: TRBJ1-6
CDR3nt: TGTGCCAGTAATTACAGGGCAGGCAGCTCCTACAATGAGCAGTTCTTC; CDR3aa: CASNYRAGSSYNEQFF; v_gene: TRBV19; d_gene: -; j_gene: TRBJ2-1
CDR3nt: TGTGCCAGCAGCCCCCGGGGACAGGGGGCCCGCACTGAAGCTTTCTTT; CDR3aa: CASSPRGQGARTEAFF; v_gene: TRBV7-9; d_gene: TRBD1; j_gene: TRBJ1-1
CDR3nt: TGTGCCAGCAGCCAGTTGAAGACATACTACGAGCAGTACTTC; CDR3aa: CASSQLKTYYEQYF; v_gene: TRBV3-1/TRBV3-2; d_gene: -; j_gene: TRBJ2-7
CDR3nt: TGTGCCAGCTCACCAAACGGGAAGGATACGCAGTATTTT; CDR3aa: CASSPNGKDTQYF; v_gene: TRBV18; d_gene: -; j_gene: TRBJ2-3
CDR3nt: TGTGCCAGTAGTAGGCTCCCCGGGACAGGTGGCGAGCAGTACTTC; CDR3aa: CASSRLPGTGGEQYF; v_gene: TRBV19; d_gene: TRBD1; j_gene: TRBJ2-7
CDR3nt: TGCGCCAGCAGTCCCATCCGCAACTATGGCTACACCTTC; CDR3aa: CASSPIRNYGYTF; v_gene: TRBV5-1; d_gene: -; j_gene: TRBJ1-2
CDR3nt: TGTGCCAGCAGCCTGGGACAGGGCTACACCGGGGAGCTGTTTTTT; CDR3aa: CASSLGQGYTGELFF; v_gene: TRBV3-1/TRBV3-2; d_gene: TRBD1; j_gene: TRBJ2-2
CDR3nt: TGTGCCAGCTCACAACCCGGGACCTCTGGACCCCTCCACTTT; CDR3aa: CASSQPGTSGPLHF; v_gene: TRBV18; d_gene: -; j_gene: TRBJ1-6
CDR3nt: TGTGCCAGCTTCACCGTACCGGGACTAGCGGGAGGAGCCAAAAACATTCAGTACTTC; CDR3aa: CASFTVPGLAGGAKNIQYF; v_gene: TRBV5-4; d_gene: TRBD2; j_gene: TRBJ2-4
CDR3nt: TGTGCAAGTCGCCGCGGGACTAGCTTCAGGGAGCTGTTTTTT; CDR3aa: CASRRGTSFRELFF; v_gene: TRBV12-2; d_gene: -; j_gene: TRBJ2-2
CDR3nt: TGCGCCAGCAGTCGGGACACAACATCTGAAGCTTTCTTT; CDR3aa: CASSRDTTSEAFF; v_gene: TRBV5-1; d_gene: -; j_gene: TRBJ1-1